This TCR beta chain was sequenced in a study of blood T cell repertoires in COVID-19. Overall study: Samples came from the United States, Italy and Spain, spanning acute and convalescent COVID-19. T cells, B-cell-depleted T cells, or PBMCs provided the cDNA or gDNA that served as material.

Germline CDR1 SNHLY, CDR2 FYNNEI. With V trimmed by 4 bases and J by 2 bases, 6 bases remained unmatched. The length of the CDR3 is 15 residues. In the original processing: Nucleated cell number was recorded as an estimate derived from reference gene primer amplification. Here immunoSEQ multiplex PCR was the method, and the copy in TCRdb shows in-frame clones only, minus some. That table gives V, J and clone size, and the DNA gave D and trimming. The sample shows over 250,000 clones, 85% of them seen only once. This clonotype originated in a human donor in a cohort sampled during active COVID-19. Source material: peripheral blood. The rearrangement uses TRBV2 and TRBJ2-3; 7 nucleotides agree with TRBD2. The DNA for the CDR3 is TGTGCCAGCAGTGGACCCGGGACTATCACAGATACGCAGTATTTT. This translates into CASSGPGTITDTQYF.